The 25 T cell receptor beta chains reported below all come from one sample, sequenced in a study of T cell responses to AZD1222 COVID-19 vaccine. Profiling relied on immunoSEQ multiplex PCR, and the TCRdb table lists in-frame clones only, not all of them. The sample comprises roughly 100,000 clones, about 94% of which are singletons, and roughly 2.2% rests with the top ten. The sample was peripheral blood, taken on day 0 of AZD1222 vaccination. All receptors derive from an adult in good health.

The chain has TRBV7-9 and TRBJ1-3, with a weak D call TRBD1 (6 bases). The CDR3 has 15 residues. Germline CDR1 reads SEHNR; CDR2 reads FQNEAQ (reference sequence). V was trimmed by 5 bases and J by 0 bases, leaving 11 bases between them. The CDR3 sequence is CASSVGDTSGNTIYF. In DNA form, the CDR3 reads TGTGCCAGCAGCGTGGGGGACACCTCTGGAAACACCATATATTTT.

This chain uses TRBV6-5 with TRBJ2-1; D might be TRBD1 (6 bases). The germline gives CDR1 MNHEY, CDR2 SVGAGI. The CDR3 covers 12 residues. The ends were cut back, 5 bases at V and 4 bases at J, with 6 bases in the middle. The DNA for the CDR3 is TGTGCCAGCAGTACAGGGTACAATGAGCAGTTCTTC. Its translation is CASSTGYNEQFF.

The V gene is TRBV30, the J gene TRBJ1-1; D not certain. Between the trimmed V and J ends, which lost 3 bases and 1 base, there was a span of 9 bases. The CDR3 contains 13 residues. CDR1 GTSNPN and CDR2 SVGIG come from the germline V gene (reference sequence). The CDR3 loop is CAWRNTKNTEAFF. The CDR3 region has the DNA TGTGCCTGGAGGAACACAAAGAACACTGAAGCTTTCTTT.

The gene calls are TRBV6-2 or TRBV6-3 and TRBJ1-3; D ambiguous. Germline V lookup: CDR1 MNHEY, CDR2 SVGEGT. CDR3 length: 15 residues. Trimming pared 5 bases from V and 3 bases from J, leaving 14 bases between. For the CDR3, the DNA is TGTGCCAGCAGTCCGATCAACAGAGTTGGAAACACCATATATTTT. Translation: CASSPINRVGNTIYF.

This clone was detected once. The V gene is TRBV9, the J gene TRBJ1-1; TRBD1 is a possible D gene (6 bases). Germline V CDR1 and CDR2: SGDLS, YYNGEE. The V end lost 4 bases, the J end lost 3 bases, and 13 bases lay between the germline ends. CDR3 length: 14 residues. The DNA for the CDR3 is TGTGCCAGCAGCAACCGGGACATCGACACTGAAGCTTTCTTT. It codes for CASSNRDIDTEAFF.

The rearrangement joins TRBV7-9 to TRBJ1-5; D might be TRBD1 (5 bases). The CDR3 extends over 15 amino acids. V was trimmed by 5 bases and J by 0 bases, leaving 11 bases between them. CDR1 and CDR2 from the germline V gene are SEHNR and FQNEAQ (reference sequence). This chain's CDR3 is CASSKTETSNQPQHF. CDR3 in DNA: TGTGCCAGCAGCAAGACAGAGACTAGCAATCAGCCCCAGCATTTT.

V is TRBV18 and J is TRBJ1-5; 7 nucleotides align to TRBD1. This CDR3 has 14 residues. Unmatched junction bases numbered 3, after V lost 3 bases and J lost 4 bases. CDR1 and CDR2 (germline): KGHSH, LQKENI. CDR3 coding DNA: TGTGCCAGCTCACCCACAGGGGTGAATCAGCCCCAGCATTTT. Its translation is CASSPTGVNQPQHF.

The chain has TRBV6-1 and TRBJ1-1, with D hard to call. Germline loops: CDR1 MNHNS, CDR2 SASEGT. V was pared by 1 base and J by 1 base, with 4 bases between. The length of the CDR3 is 13 residues. The CDR3 region is CASSEVGNTEAFF. For the CDR3, the DNA is TGTGCCAGCAGTGAAGTGGGGAACACTGAAGCTTTCTTT.

CDR3 nucleotides: TGCGCCAGCAGCCAAGGAGCGTTGTCTGAGCAGTTCTTC. Translating it yields CASSQGALSEQFF. The chain is built from TRBV4-3 and TRBJ2-1; D is unclear. This CDR3 has 13 amino acids. The germline CDR1 and CDR2 sequences are LGHNA and YSLEER. The V end lost 1 base, the J end lost 9 bases, and 10 bases lay between the germline ends.

This clone occurred a few times. This chain connects TRBV19 to TRBJ1-5; D is unclear. Germline V lookup: CDR1 LNHDA, CDR2 SQIVND (reference sequence). This CDR3 spans 15 amino acids. V was pared by 5 bases and J by 2 bases, with 13 bases between. This chain's CDR3 is CASSANTRGNQPQHF. DNA of the CDR3: TGTGCCAGTAGTGCTAATACCCGGGGCAATCAGCCCCAGCATTTT.

The V and J genes are TRBV28 and TRBJ2-3; 12 positions match TRBD2. The germline CDR1 and CDR2 sequences are MDHEN and SYDVKM. The CDR3 loop spans 16 amino acids. V lost 1 base, J lost 6 bases, and 5 bases stayed unmatched. The CDR3 reads CASSLSSGRASDTQYF. CDR3 coding DNA: TGTGCCAGCAGTTTATCTAGCGGGAGGGCGTCTGATACGCAGTATTTT.

The rearrangement joins TRBV6-1 to TRBJ1-5, with TRBD1 as a possible D gene (5 bases). V was cut by 3 bases and J by 2 bases, with 11 bases left in between. CDR1 and CDR2 (germline): MNHNS, SASEGT. The CDR3 totals 15 residues. The CDR3 bases are TGTGCCAGCAGTGACAGGGTGGGGGGCAATCAGCCCCAGCATTTT. Its translation is CASSDRVGGNQPQHF.

The chain has TRBV5-5 and TRBJ2-7, with 8 bases fitting TRBD1. The germline V gene encodes CDR1 SGHKS and CDR2 YYEKEE (reference sequence). The CDR3 runs to 15 residues. V lost 2 bases, J lost 3 bases, and 7 bases stayed unmatched. CDR3 sequence: CASSFEPGTGYEQYF. The DNA for the CDR3 is TGTGCCAGCAGCTTCGAGCCCGGGACAGGCTACGAGCAGTACTTC.

The CDR3 DNA sequence: TGTGCCAGCAGCTCGATTTCTGCATCCTACGAGCAGTACTTC. It translates to CASSSISASYEQYF. The chain uses TRBV7-9 and TRBJ2-7; D is uncertain. CDR3 length equals 14 residues. The germline V gene encodes CDR1 SEHNR and CDR2 FQNEAQ (reference sequence). V lost 4 bases and J lost 1, with 11 bases in between.

J is TRBJ2-7 and V is TRBV28, with 13 bases lining up with TRBD2. The CDR3 totals 16 residues. J was trimmed by 2 bases and V by 4 bases; bases with no gene match: 5. CDR1 is MDHEN and CDR2 is SYDVKM in the germline V gene. The CDR3 loop is CASSSIGLAGAYEQYF. The CDR3 DNA sequence: TGTGCCAGCAGTTCCATCGGACTAGCGGGAGCCTACGAGCAGTACTTC.

The V call is TRBV2, the J call TRBJ2-2; D uncertain. Germline values: CDR1 SNHLY, CDR2 FYNNEI. The CDR3 loop spans 14 amino acids. V lost 5 bases and J 2 bases, leaving 9 bases between the germline ends. The CDR3 protein is CASSPAINTGELFF. The CDR3 DNA follows: TGTGCCAGCAGTCCGGCCATTAACACCGGGGAGCTGTTTTTT.

This clone was recorded a few times. The rearrangement links TRBV19 to TRBJ2-3; 8 bases are shared with TRBD1. CDR3 length: 14 residues. J lost 3 bases, V lost 7 bases, and 6 bases had no gene match. Per the germline V gene, CDR1 is LNHDA and CDR2 is SQIVND (reference sequence). CDR3 nucleotide sequence: TGTGCCAGTACAGGGGGCGCAGGAACAGATACGCAGTATTTT. It is translated as CASTGGAGTDTQYF.

V gene TRBV20-1 combines with J gene TRBJ1-1; D remains unclear. V shed 2 bases and J shed 7 bases, with 8 bases lying between them. The CDR3 covers 11 residues. CDR1 is DFQATT, CDR2 SNEGSKA, per germline (reference sequence). CDR3 sequence: CSARPGIEAFF. The DNA for the CDR3 is TGCAGTGCTAGACCTGGGATTGAAGCTTTCTTT.

This sequence joins TRBV7-9 and TRBJ1-2, with D unresolved. With 5 bases removed from V and 2 bases from J, the gap between germline ends came to 12 bases. Per the germline V gene, CDR1 is SEHNR and CDR2 is FQNEAQ (reference sequence). The CDR3 is 14 residues long. The CDR3 loop is CASSLRGVNYGYTF. The CDR3 DNA sequence: TGTGCCAGCAGCCTCCGGGGAGTGAACTATGGCTACACCTTC. Combining the CDR3 with reference TRBV7-9 and TRBJ1-2 gives the whole variable domain DTGVSQNPRHKITKRGQNVTFRCDPISEHNRLYWYRQTLGQGPEFLTYFQNEAQLEKSRLLSDRFSAERPKGSFSTLEIQRTEQGDSAMYLCASSLRGVNYGYTFGSGTRLTVV.

The table lists this clone with a count of one. The V call is TRBV14, the J call TRBJ1-4; unclear D gene. The V and J ends lost 3 bases and 0 bases respectively, with 11 bases between them. The CDR3 runs 16 residues. CDR1 is SGHDN, CDR2 FVKESK, per germline. CDR3 residues: CASSHGRISTNEKLFF. The CDR3 DNA reads TGTGCCAGCAGCCATGGACGTATCTCAACTAATGAAAAACTGTTTTTT.

The chain couples TRBV11-2 to TRBJ1-4; maybe TRBD1 (6 bases). V was shortened by 4 bases and J by 3 bases, with 12 bases between the two germline ends. Per germline, CDR1 SGHAT and CDR2 FQNNGV. This CDR3 contains 15 residues. The CDR3 DNA reads TGTGCCAGCAGCTACACAGGGAGGGCTAATGAAAAACTGTTTTTT. As protein: CASSYTGRANEKLFF. Variable domain in full (rest from reference TRBV11-2 and TRBJ1-4): EAGVAQSPRYKIIEKRQSVAFWCNPISGHATLYWYQQILGQGPKLLIQFQNNGVVDDSQLPKDRFSAERLKGVDSTLKIQPAKLEDSAVYLCASSYTGRANEKLFFGSGTQLSVL.

The chain joins TRBV10-1 to TRBJ1-1; D is unresolved. CDR3 length: 13 residues. V was pared by 6 bases and J by 0 bases, with 8 bases between. Per the germline V gene, CDR1 is WNHNN and CDR2 is SYGVQD (reference sequence). This CDR3 reads CASSGQLNTEAFF. The CDR3 DNA reads as TGCGCCAGCAGCGGCCAACTGAACACTGAAGCTTTCTTT.

The rearrangement joins TRBV5-6 to TRBJ1-5, with 7 nucleotides matching TRBD1. Germline CDR1 reads SGHDT; CDR2 reads YYEEEE. The CDR3 length is 17 residues. V lost 3 bases and J lost 1; bases outside the gene matches: 10. Written as DNA, the CDR3 is TGTGCCAGCAGCTCCTACAGGGGATACCCCAGCAATCAGCCCCAGCATTTT. This translates into CASSSYRGYPSNQPQHF.

The genes are TRBV19 and TRBJ1-1; weak D call: TRBD1 (5 bases). The V end lost 6 bases, the J end lost 11 bases, and 16 bases lay between the germline ends. This CDR3 has 12 amino acids. Germline-derived CDR1 and CDR2 are LNHDA and SQIVND (reference sequence). DNA for the CDR3: TGTGCCAGTAGCCCCACTGTGGGGGGGGCTTTCTTT. Amino acid sequence: CASSPTVGGAFF.

The chain is built from TRBV11-2 and TRBJ1-1; D unclear. The CDR3 consists of 14 residues. CDR1 and CDR2 from the germline V gene are SGHAT and FQNNGV. V was trimmed by 6 bases and J by 1 base, leaving 12 bases between them. The CDR3, as DNA: TGTGCCAGCAGTTTACGCACGGGGAACACTGAAGCTTTCTTT. Translating gives CASSLRTGNTEAFF.